A selection of T cell receptor beta chains follows, all from one sample in a study of vaccination and CD4 T cells after COVID-19. TCRdb re-called the PCR reads with MiXCR, one entry per CDR3 protein. This sample has roughly 3,700 distinct CDR3 sequences, with about a sixth found just once. Which antigens these TCRs recognize remains unknown. Input material: CD4+ T cells from blood, cultured in vitro. The receptors come from a human donor who had recovered from COVID-19. The CDR3 runs from the conserved cysteine through the conserved F or W. D genes are given only for firm matches. Not every row has a clone size; where given, it reads once, few, many or a size class.

V: TRBV12-3/TRBV12-4; D: TRBD2; size: few; J: TRBJ2-3; DNA: TGTGCCAGCAGTTTAGGCCAGCGGGGGTCCACAGATACGCAGTATTTT; CDR3: CASSLGQRGSTDTQYF
V: TRBV5-1; D: TRBD2; size: few; J: TRBJ2-5; DNA: TGCGCCAGCGATCGGACTAGCGGGGGACTTCAAGAGACCCAGTACTTC; CDR3: CASDRTSGGLQETQYF
V: TRBV4-1; D: -; size: -; J: TRBJ2-4; DNA: TGCGCCAGCAGCCAAGGTGGGGGGCCCCCGGGGGGCATTCAGTACTTC; CDR3: CASSQGGGPPGGIQYF
V: TRBV7-8; D: -; size: few; J: TRBJ2-2; DNA: TGTGCCAGCAGCTTAGCGGGCCGTAACACCGGGGAGCTGTTTTTT; CDR3: CASSLAGRNTGELFF
V: TRBV6-1; D: -; size: -; J: TRBJ1-1; DNA: TGTGCCTCTTACAGCCTTATGATGAACACTGAAGCTTTCTTT; CDR3: CASYSLMMNTEAFF
V: TRBV6-1; D: TRBD1; size: -; J: TRBJ2-7; DNA: TGTGCCAGCAGGGGACAGGGGGCGAGGTACGAGCAGTACTTC; CDR3: CASRGQGARYEQYF
V: TRBV4-1; D: -; size: few; J: TRBJ2-2; DNA: TGCGCCAGCAGCCAGGGACTTGTCGGGGAGCTGTTTTTT; CDR3: CASSQGLVGELFF
V: TRBV5-1; D: -; size: -; J: TRBJ1-3; DNA: TGCGCCAGCAGCTTGGAACAGGCCTCTGGAAACACCATATATTTT; CDR3: CASSLEQASGNTIYF
V: TRBV6-1; D: TRBD1; size: -; J: TRBJ2-7; DNA: TGTGCCAGCAGCTTGGACAGGTCCTACGAGCAGTACTTC; CDR3: CASSLDRSYEQYF
V: TRBV27; D: -; size: -; J: TRBJ1-2; DNA: TGTGCCAGCAGTTTAAAGGGGAGTTCCTATGGCTACACCTTC; CDR3: CASSLKGSSYGYTF